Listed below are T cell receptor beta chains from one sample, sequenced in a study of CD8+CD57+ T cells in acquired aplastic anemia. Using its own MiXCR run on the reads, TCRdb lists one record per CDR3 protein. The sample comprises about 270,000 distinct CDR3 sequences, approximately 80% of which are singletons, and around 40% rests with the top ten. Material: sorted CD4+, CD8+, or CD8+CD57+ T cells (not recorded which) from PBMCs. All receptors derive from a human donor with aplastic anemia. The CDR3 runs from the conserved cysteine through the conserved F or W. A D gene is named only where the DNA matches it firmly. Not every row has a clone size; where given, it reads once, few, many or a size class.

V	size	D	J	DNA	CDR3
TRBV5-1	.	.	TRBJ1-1	TGCGCCAGCAGCTTAGGCATTGAAGCTCTCTTT	CASSLGIEALF
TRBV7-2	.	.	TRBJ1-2	TGTGCCAGCGGCTTGGAGAGAGGTGCCCATATGCAGTATTACACCTTC	CASGLERGAHMQYYTF
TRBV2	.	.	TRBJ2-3	.	CASRLGGSHTQYFF
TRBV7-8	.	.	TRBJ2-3	TGTGCCAGCAGCTTCGCGGGCAGAGACGCGCAGTATTTT	CASSFAGRDAQYF
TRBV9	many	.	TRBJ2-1	TGTGCCAGCAGCACCACGGTGAGCTCCTACAATGAGCAGTTCTTC	CASSTTVSSYNEQFF
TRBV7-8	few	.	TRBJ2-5	TGTGCCAGCAGCTTGAACAGGGTCCAAGAGACCCAGTACTTC	CASSLNRVQETQYF
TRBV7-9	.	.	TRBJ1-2	TGCGCCAGCAGCCACAATCCCGGGGGGCCGAACACCGACACCTTC	CASSHNPGGPNTDTF
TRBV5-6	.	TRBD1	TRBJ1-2	TGTGCCAGCAGCTTGGAGAGGGGGCCCTCGGTAGACTATGGCTACACCTTC	CASSLERGPSVDYGYTF
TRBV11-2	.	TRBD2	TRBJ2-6	TGTGCCAGCAGCTTCTGGACTAGCGGGAGCTCTGGGGCCAACGTCCTGACTTTC	CASSFWTSGSSGANVLTF
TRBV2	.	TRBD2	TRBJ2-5	TGTGCCAGCACCGCGGGGGGGGGTAGCGGGATTCTTGGGACAAAGAACTTC	CASTAGGGSGILGTKNF
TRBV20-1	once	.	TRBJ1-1	TGCAGTGCTAGAGACAGAGACAAGGAGGGTGAAGCTTTCTTT	CSARDRDKEGEAFF
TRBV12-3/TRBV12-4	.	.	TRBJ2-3	TGTGCCAGCACCTACGGGTCAGATACGCAGTATTTT	CASTYGSDTQYF
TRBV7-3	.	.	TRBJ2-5	TGTGCCAGCAGCTTTAGAGGAAGTGGGGGAAGGACTGAGTACTTC	CASSFRGSGGRTEYF
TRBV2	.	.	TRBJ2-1	TGTGCCAGCAGCCAAGGTATCGGGCCTGGTGAGCAGTTCTTC	CASSQGIGPGEQFF
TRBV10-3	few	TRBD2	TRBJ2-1	TGTGCCATCAGTGAGACAACTAGCGGGGACTACAATGAGCAGTTCTTC	CAISETTSGDYNEQFF
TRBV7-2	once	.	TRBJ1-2	TGTGCCAGCAGTTATGAGGGTGGCTACACCTTC	CASSYEGGYTF
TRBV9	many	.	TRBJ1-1	TGTGCCAGCAGCGTAGTCCAGGGGCTCAGTGAAGCTTTCTTT	CASSVVQGLSEAFF
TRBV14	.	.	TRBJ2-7	TGTGCCAGCAGCCCCTCCCATGGTTTTAGTTACGAGCAGTACTTC	CASSPSHGFSYEQYF
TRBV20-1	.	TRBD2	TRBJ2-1	TGCAGTGCTAGAGAGAGCGGGAGAATGTACAATGAGCAGTTCTTC	CSARESGRMYNEQFF
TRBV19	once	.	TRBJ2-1	TGTGCCAGTAGTATTATAGGGCAGGGGGGCAATCAGCCCCAGCATTTC	CASSIIGQGGNQPQHF
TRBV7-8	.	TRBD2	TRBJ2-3	TGTGCCAGCACCTTAGCGGGAGGGCCCGATACGCAGGAATTT	CASTLAGGPDTQEF
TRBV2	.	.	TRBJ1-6	TGTGCCAGCAGTGGGGGGGCCTATAGGGACACCATCCACTTT	CASSGGAYRDTIHF
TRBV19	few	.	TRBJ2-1	TGTGCCAGTAGTATAGGTGGCGAAGCCTACAATGAGCAGTTCTTC	CASSIGGEAYNEQFF
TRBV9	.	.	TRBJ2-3	TGTGCCAGCAGCGTAGACCCAGATACCTACAATTTT	CASSVDPDTYNF
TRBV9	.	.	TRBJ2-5	TGTGCCAGCAGCGTAGAGGTCTTTGGCCTGGGGGAGACCCAGTACTTC	CASSVEVFGLGETQYF
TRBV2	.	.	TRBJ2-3	TGTGCCACCAGCAGTGAAGGGATAGCTACAGATTCGCAGTATTTT	CATSSEGIATDSQYF
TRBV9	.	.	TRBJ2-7	TGTGCCAGCAGCCCCGGGGACTGCTCCTACGAGCAGTACTTC	CASSPGDCSYEQYF
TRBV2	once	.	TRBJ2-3	TGTGCCAGCAGCGAGGCGGGTGGCAACGATCCGCAGTATTTT	CASSEAGGNDPQYF